The present TCR beta chain was sequenced within a study of blood T cell repertoires in COVID-19. On the study more broadly: Samples of COVID-19 (acute and convalescent) were obtained from the United States, Italy and Spain. The analysed material was cDNA or gDNA that came from T cells, B-cell-depleted T cells, or PBMCs.

The CDR3 consists of 17 residues. V lost 7 bases and J 1 base, leaving 19 bases between the germline ends. In germline, CDR1 is LNHDA, CDR2 SQIVND (reference sequence). Produced via immunoSEQ multiplex PCR; TCRdb's table is partial and in-frame only. Here the sample spans some 180,000 clones, roughly 81% being singletons. J is TRBJ2-2 and V is TRBV19; possibly TRBD2 for D (5 bases). The sequenced sample consisted of peripheral blood. The receptor's source is a woman aged 35 to 49 with COVID-19, enrolled during active disease. This chain's CDR3 is CASTMRALGVNTGELFF. DNA for the CDR3: TGTGCCAGTACTATGCGGGCACTAGGAGTGAACACCGGGGAGCTGTTTTTT. Full variable domain (rest looked up from reference TRBV19 and TRBJ2-2): DGGITQSPKYLFRKEGQNVTLSCEQNLNHDAMYWYRQDPGQGLRLIYYSQIVNDFQKGDIAEGYSVSREKKESFPLTVTSAQKNPTAFYLCASTMRALGVNTGELFFGEGSRLTVL.